This TCR beta chain comes out of a study of cytomegalovirus exposure and HLA in healthy donors. The CDR3 is 13 amino acids. CDR1 is SNHLY and CDR2 is FYNNEI in the germline V gene. Trimming stripped 7 bases from V and 2 bases from J, with 9 bases between. PCR was performed using 60 Vbeta and 13 Jbeta primers. TCRdb's table, derived via immunoSEQ multiplex PCR, lists solely in-frame clones and lacks some. The sample gives around 160,000 clones, around 79% of which show up once; 6.5% to 8.5% is in the top ten. Study-wide results and caveats: About 180 TCR beta chains were listed as cytomegalovirus-associated.

This clone was seen a single time. Its antigen is as yet unknown. The rearrangement uses TRBV2 and TRBJ1-5; no clear D. The sequence was collected from a woman between 40 and 55 years old in good health and CMV-seropositive. Source material: PBMCs. The chain's CDR3 is CASNLFGNQPQHF. The DNA of the CDR3 is TGTGCCAGCAACTTGTTCGGCAATCAGCCCCAGCATTTT.